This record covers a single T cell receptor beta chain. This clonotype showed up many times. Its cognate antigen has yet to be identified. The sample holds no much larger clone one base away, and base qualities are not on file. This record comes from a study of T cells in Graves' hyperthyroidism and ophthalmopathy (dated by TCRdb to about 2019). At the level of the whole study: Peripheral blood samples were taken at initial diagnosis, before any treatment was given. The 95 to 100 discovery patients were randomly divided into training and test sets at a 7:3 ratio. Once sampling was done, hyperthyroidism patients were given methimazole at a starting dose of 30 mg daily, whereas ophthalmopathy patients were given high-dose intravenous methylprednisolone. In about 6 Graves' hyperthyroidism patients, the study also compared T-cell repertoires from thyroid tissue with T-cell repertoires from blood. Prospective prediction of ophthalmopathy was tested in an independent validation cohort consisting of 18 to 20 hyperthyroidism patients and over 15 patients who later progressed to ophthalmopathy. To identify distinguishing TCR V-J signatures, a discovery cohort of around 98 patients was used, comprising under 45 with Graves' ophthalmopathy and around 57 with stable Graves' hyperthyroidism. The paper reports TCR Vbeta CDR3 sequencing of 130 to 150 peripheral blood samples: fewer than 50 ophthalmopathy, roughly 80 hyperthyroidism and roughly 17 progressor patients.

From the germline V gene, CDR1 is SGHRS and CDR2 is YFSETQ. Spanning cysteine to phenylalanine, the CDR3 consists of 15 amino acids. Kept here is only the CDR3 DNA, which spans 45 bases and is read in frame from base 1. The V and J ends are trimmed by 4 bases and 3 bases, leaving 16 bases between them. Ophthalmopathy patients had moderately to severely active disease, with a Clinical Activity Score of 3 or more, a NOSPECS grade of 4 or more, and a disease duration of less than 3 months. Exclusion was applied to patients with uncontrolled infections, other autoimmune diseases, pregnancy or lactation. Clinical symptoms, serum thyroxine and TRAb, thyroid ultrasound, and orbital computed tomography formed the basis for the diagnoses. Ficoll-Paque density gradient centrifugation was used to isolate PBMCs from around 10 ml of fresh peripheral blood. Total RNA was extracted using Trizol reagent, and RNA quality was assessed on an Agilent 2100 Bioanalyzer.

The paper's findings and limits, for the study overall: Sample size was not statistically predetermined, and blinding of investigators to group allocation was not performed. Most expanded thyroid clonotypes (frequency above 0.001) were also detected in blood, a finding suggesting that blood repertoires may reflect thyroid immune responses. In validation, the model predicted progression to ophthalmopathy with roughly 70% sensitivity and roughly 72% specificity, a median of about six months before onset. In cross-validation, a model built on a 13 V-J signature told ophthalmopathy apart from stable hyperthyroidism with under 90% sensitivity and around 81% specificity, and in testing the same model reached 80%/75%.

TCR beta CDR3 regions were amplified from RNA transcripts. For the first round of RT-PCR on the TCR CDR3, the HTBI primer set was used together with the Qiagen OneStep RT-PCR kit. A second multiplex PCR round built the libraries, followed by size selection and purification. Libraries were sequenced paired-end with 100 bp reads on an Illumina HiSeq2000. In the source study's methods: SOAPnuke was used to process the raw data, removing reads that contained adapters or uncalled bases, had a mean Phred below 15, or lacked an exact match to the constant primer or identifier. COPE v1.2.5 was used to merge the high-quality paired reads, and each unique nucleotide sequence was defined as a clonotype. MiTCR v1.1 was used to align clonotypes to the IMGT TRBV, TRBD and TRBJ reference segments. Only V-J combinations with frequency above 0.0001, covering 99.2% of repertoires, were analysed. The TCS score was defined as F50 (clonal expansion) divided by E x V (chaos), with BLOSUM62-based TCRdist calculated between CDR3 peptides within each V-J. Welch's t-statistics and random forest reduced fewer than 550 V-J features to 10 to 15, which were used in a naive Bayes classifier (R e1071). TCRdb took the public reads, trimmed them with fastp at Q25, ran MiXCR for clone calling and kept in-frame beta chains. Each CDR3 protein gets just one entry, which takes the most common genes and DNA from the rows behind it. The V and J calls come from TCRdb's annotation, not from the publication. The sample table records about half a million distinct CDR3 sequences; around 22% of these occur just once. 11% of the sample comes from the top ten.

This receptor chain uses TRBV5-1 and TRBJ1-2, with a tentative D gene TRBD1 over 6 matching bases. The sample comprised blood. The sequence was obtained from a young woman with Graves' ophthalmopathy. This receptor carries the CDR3 CASSTRTESHYGYTF. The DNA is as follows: TGCGCCAGCAGCACAAGGACAGAATCCCACTATGGCTACACCTTC.